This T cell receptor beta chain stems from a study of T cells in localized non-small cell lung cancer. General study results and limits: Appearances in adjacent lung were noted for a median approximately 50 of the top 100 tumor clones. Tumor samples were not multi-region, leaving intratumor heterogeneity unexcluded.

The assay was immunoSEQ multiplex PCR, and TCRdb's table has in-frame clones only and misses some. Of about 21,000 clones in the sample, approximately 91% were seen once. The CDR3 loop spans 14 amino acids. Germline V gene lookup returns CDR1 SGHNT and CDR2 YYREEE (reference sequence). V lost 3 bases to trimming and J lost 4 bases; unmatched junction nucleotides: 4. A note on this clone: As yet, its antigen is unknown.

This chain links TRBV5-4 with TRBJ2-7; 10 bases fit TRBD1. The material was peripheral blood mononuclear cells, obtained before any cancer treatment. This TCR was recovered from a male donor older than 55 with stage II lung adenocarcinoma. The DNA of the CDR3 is TGTGCCAGCAGCTCGGACAGGGGGAGTTACGAGCAGTACTTC. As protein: CASSSDRGSYEQYF. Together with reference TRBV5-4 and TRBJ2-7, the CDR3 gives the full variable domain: ETGVTQSPTHLIKTRGQQVTLRCSSQSGHNTVSWYQQALGQGPQFIFQYYREEENGRGNFPPRFSGLQFPNYSSELNVNALELDDSALYLCASSSDRGSYEQYFGPGTRLTVT.